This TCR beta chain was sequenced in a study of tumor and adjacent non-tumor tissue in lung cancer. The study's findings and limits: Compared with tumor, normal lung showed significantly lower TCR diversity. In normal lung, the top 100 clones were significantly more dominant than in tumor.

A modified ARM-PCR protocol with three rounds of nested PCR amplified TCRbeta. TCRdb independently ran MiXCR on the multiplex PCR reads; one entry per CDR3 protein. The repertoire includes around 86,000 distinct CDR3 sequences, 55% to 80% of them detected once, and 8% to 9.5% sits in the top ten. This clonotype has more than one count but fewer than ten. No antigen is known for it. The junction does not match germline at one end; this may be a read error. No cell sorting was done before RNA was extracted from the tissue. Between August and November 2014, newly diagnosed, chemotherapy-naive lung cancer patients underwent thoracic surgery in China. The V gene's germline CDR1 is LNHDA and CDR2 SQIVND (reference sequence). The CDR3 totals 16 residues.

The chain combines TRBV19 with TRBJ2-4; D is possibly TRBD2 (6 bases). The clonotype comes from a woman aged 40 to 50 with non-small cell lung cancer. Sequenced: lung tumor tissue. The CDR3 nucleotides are TGTGCCAGTAGTATCGTGGGAGGCCGTCGAGGAAACATTCAGCACTTC. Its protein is CASSIVGGRRGNIQHF. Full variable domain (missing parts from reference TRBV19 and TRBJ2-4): DGGITQSPKYLFRKEGQNVTLSCEQNLNHDAMYWYRQDPGQGLRLIYYSQIVNDFQKGDIAEGYSVSREKKESFPLTVTSAQKNPTAFYLCASSIVGGRRGNIQHFGAGTRLSVL.